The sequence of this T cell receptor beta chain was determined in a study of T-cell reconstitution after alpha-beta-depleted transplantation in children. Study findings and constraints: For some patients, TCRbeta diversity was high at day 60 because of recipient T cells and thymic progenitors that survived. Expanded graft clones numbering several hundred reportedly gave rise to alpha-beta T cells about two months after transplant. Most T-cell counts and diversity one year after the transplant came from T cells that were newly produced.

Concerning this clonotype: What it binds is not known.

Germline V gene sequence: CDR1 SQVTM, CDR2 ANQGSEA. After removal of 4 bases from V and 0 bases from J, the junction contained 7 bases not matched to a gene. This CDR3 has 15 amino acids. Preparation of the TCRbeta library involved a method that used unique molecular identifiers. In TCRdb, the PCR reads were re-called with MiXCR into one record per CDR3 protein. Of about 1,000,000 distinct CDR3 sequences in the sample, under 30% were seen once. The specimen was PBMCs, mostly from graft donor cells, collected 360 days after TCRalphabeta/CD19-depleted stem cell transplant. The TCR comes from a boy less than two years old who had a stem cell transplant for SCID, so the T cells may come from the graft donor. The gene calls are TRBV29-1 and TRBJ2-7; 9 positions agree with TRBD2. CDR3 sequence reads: CSVGGLARSSYEQYF. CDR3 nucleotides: TGCAGCGTTGGGGGACTAGCTCGCAGCTCCTACGAGCAGTACTTC.